These 2 T cell receptor beta chains were sequenced from one sample in a study of T cell repertoires in cytomegalovirus infection. MiXCR, applied by TCRdb to the reads, yields one record per CDR3 protein. The data show 630,000 or so distinct CDR3 sequences, with roughly a quarter seen just once and 6.5% to 10% held by the top ten. The sequenced sample was CD8+ T cells from PBMCs. These TCRs come from a human donor in good health (CMV status not recorded). Some clones in this sample may be carry-over from other donors' samples.

This clonotype appeared a few times. The rearrangement links TRBV19 to TRBJ2-2; D may be TRBD1 (5 bases). CDR1 and CDR2 from the germline V gene are LNHDA and SQIVND (reference sequence). The V end was cut by 7 bases, the J end by 2 bases, with 8 bases between. The CDR3 covers 13 residues. The CDR3 is CASNQGNTGELFF. CDR3 coding DNA: TGTGCCAGTAATCAGGGAAACACCGGGGAGCTGTTTTTT.

This clonotype occurred a few times. The chain links TRBV28 to TRBJ1-2, with 8 positions matching TRBD1. This CDR3 is 14 amino acids long. Germline values: CDR1 MDHEN, CDR2 SYDVKM. J gave up 0 bases and V 9 bases, and 6 bases lay outside the gene matches. CDR3: CASSTGATNYGYTF. The CDR3 DNA reads as TGTGCCAGTTCGACAGGGGCTACTAACTATGGCTACACCTTC.